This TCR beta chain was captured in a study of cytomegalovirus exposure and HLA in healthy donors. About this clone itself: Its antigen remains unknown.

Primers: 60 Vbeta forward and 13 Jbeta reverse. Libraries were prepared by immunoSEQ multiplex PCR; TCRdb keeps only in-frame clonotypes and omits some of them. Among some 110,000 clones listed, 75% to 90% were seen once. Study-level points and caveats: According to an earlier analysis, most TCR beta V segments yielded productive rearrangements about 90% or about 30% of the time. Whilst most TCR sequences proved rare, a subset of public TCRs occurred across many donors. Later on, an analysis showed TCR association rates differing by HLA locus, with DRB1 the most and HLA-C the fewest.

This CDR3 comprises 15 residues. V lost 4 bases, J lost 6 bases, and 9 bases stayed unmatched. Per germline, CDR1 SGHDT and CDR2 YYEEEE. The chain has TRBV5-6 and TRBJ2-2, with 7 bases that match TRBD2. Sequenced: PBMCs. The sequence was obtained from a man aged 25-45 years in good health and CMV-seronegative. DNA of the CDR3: TGTGCCAGCAGCGCCGCAGCGGGGTGGGCCGGGGAGCTGTTTTTT. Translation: CASSAAAGWAGELFF.